The following is a T cell receptor beta chain sequence with its context. Its antigen has not been determined. The record has no base qualities; no much larger clone is one base away. RNA was extracted with the RNeasy kit and 0.5 to 1 ug was reverse transcribed using random hexamers. The immunoSEQ multiplex PCR assay, which covers 54 Vbeta and 13 Jbeta segments, was used to amplify TCR beta CDR3 regions. Bias from PCR amplification was corrected by using a synthetic template baseline for primer optimization and for computational correction. Concerning the study's data processing: Reads were annotated to V, D and J genes per IMGT and analyzed with immunoSEQ Analyzer, keeping only productive sequences. Clonality was calculated as one minus the Shannon entropy normalized by log2 of the number of productive unique sequences. For each patient and control, public and private clones were evaluated within the 100 most prevalent clones. Susac-specific clones were defined as absent from healthy and MS cohorts, over a thousand published viral clones and other ImmuneACCESS disease sequences. TCRdb reran the public reads through fastp at Q25 and MiXCR, keeping productive beta chains. Each record represents a unique CDR3 protein, reported with the most common genes and DNA among its rows. The V and J calls shown here were made by TCRdb, not taken from the authors' results. Recorded for this sample are about 250,000 distinct CDR3 sequences; 80% to 95% of them occurred a single time. In total, the top ten clones hold 0.07% to 0.09% of the sample.

The record originates from a study of CD8 T cells in Susac syndrome (dated by TCRdb to the late 2010s). Turning to the overall study: Repertoire sequencing was used to test whether CD8+ T cell activation and differentiation in Susac syndrome was antigen driven.

V drops 2 bases and J drops 1 base, leaving 11 bases in between. CDR1 and CDR2, per the germline V gene, are MNHEY and SVGEGT. The CDR3 spans 15 residues, from the cysteine through the phenylalanine. Only the CDR3 DNA stays, 45 bases, in frame from base 1. Peripheral blood CD8+ and CD4+ T cells from healthy donors, Susac syndrome patients and multiple sclerosis patients were profiled using high-throughput TCR beta sequencing. The multiple sclerosis controls were treatment-naive patients whose relapsing-remitting disease, either stable or active, fulfilled the revised McDonald criteria. CD8+ TEMRA cells were enriched by FACS, while bulk CD8+ and CD4+ T cells were purified by magnetic negative isolation. Blood was drawn into EDTA tubes, processed within 24 hours, and PBMCs were isolated by density gradient centrifugation. PBMCs intended for TCR sequencing were cryopreserved in liquid nitrogen and thawed later in a water bath at 37 degrees C. A purity of at least 90% was achieved for sorted or isolated CD4+, CD8+ and CD8+ TEMRA cells.

Broad study findings and their caveats: The study acknowledged that relatively few individuals were included in the TCR sequencing and HLA analysis.

This chain joins TRBV6-2 or TRBV6-3 to TRBJ1-1, with the D gene uncertain. The sequenced sample was CD4+ T cells from PBMCs. This TCR came from a human donor with multiple sclerosis. The CDR3 region has the sequence CASSYPRTTNTEAFF. The nucleotide sequence is given as TGTGCCAGCAGTTACCCGAGGACTACGAACACTGAAGCTTTCTTT.